This T cell receptor (beta chain) was observed in a study of control samples from healthy donors and cancer patients (TCRdb year 2020). To note about this clone: Its antigen is unknown. It has no much larger one-base neighbor in the sample; base qualities were not kept.

Based on the germline V gene, the CDR1 and CDR2 sequences are SGHRS and YFSETQ. The CDR3 starts with the cysteine, ends with the phenylalanine, and has 14 residues. Only the CDR3 portion is preserved as DNA: 42 bases, with reading frame beginning at the first base. The trim is 0 bases for V and 8 bases for J, with a gap of 14 bases between the germline ends. Receptors were amplified or captured by the immunoSEQ multiplex PCR assay. What TCRdb holds here is the immuneACCESS table cut down to in-frame rearrangements. Part of the clones is not present; checked against another copy, under half of the missing clones reflect an unresolved V gene, and the others are unexplained. The sample table records over 85,000 clones; approximately 88% of these occur just once. 9.5% to 10% of the sample goes to the ten largest clones.

The rearranged segments are TRBV5-1 and TRBJ1-2, with TRBD1 as a weak D call on 5 bases. This receptor was taken from a woman between 45 and 65 years old with colorectal cancer. Sequenced material: PBMCs. The CDR3 has the sequence CASSLEGPGAGYTF. The sequenced DNA is TGCGCCAGCAGCTTGGAGGGGCCCGGGGCGGGCTACACCTTC.